This entry lists 21 T cell receptor beta chains sequenced from one sample in a study of blood T cell repertoires in COVID-19. Libraries were prepared by immunoSEQ multiplex PCR; TCRdb keeps only in-frame clonotypes and omits some of them. The sample lists around 60,000 clones; over 60% were seen once. Sequencing used peripheral blood. These receptors originate from a man aged 30 to 45 with COVID-19, enrolled during active disease.

The J gene is TRBJ2-3, the V gene TRBV27; the match to TRBD1 covers 9 bases. Trimming removed 4 bases from V and 6 bases from J; junction bases left unmatched: 17. The CDR3 is 18 residues long. Germline V CDR1 and CDR2: MNHEY, SMNVEV (reference sequence). This CDR3 is CASSSLAPRTGDFDTQYF. CDR3 nucleotide sequence: TGTGCCAGCAGTTCATTAGCCCCGAGGACAGGGGATTTCGATACGCAGTATTTT.

The gene calls are TRBV28 and TRBJ2-3; no clear D. This CDR3 is built from 16 residues. Germline CDR1 reads MDHEN; CDR2 reads SYDVKM. Trimming left V 2 bases short and J 1 base short, with 13 bases between. The DNA for the CDR3 is TGTGCCAGCAGTTTAGCGGCGGAAACTGGCACAGATACGCAGTATTTT. This codes for CASSLAAETGTDTQYF.

This clone has only a few counts. This chain uses TRBV6-2 or TRBV6-3 with TRBJ2-7; 7 bases agree with TRBD1. Looked up from germline, CDR1 is MNHEY and CDR2 is SVGEGT. With 4 bases clipped from V and 5 bases from J, the junction kept 5 bases outside the gene matches. The CDR3 consists of 13 residues. In DNA form, the CDR3 reads TGTGCCAGCAGTTTCCGGACAGGACACGAGCAGTACTTC. It is translated as CASSFRTGHEQYF.

The rearrangement joins TRBV7-8 to TRBJ2-7, with D perhaps matching TRBD2 (5 bases). Germline CDR1 SGHVS, CDR2 FQNEAQ. Trimming removed 3 bases from V and 6 bases from J, with 9 bases in between. This CDR3 contains 12 residues. CDR3 DNA: TGTGCCAGCAGCTTGCTCGGAGGCGAGCAGTACTTC. Protein: CASSLLGGEQYF.

The J gene is TRBJ2-4, the V gene TRBV12-3 or TRBV12-4, with D possibly TRBD2 on 6 matching bases. This CDR3 has 13 residues. V was clipped by 6 bases and J by 1 base, with 7 bases between them. The DNA for the CDR3 is TGTGCCAGCAGGGCGGGGGCCAAAAACATTCAGTACTTC. Residues: CASRAGAKNIQYF.

A few counts support this clone. The rearrangement uses TRBV30 and TRBJ2-5; weak D call: TRBD2 (6 bases). Germline V lookup: CDR1 GTSNPN, CDR2 SVGIG (reference sequence). The V end lost 2 bases, the J end lost 4 bases, and 14 bases lay between the germline ends. This CDR3 region has 14 residues. The chain's CDR3 is CAWSRETRTETQYF. CDR3 coding DNA: TGTGCCTGGAGTCGTGAGACTAGAACAGAGACCCAGTACTTC.

In this sample, this clone turned up once. The chain joins TRBV5-5 to TRBJ2-7, with no clear D. Germline CDR1 and CDR2: SGHKS and YYEKEE (reference sequence). V lost 2 bases and J lost 2, with 11 bases in between. The CDR3 extends over 14 amino acids. CDR3 sequence: CASSFLNSPYEQYF. The CDR3 DNA is TGTGCCAGCAGCTTTCTAAACTCCCCCTACGAGCAGTACTTC.

This clone was seen just once. This chain links TRBV6-1 with TRBJ1-5, with D perhaps TRBD1 (6 bases). The CDR3 runs to 16 residues. Deletions cut 2 bases from V and 0 bases from J, with 11 bases between. Looked up from germline, CDR1 is MNHNS and CDR2 is SASEGT. The CDR3: CASSERGHFSNQPQHF. CDR3 DNA: TGTGCCAGCAGTGAAAGGGGACACTTTAGCAATCAGCCCCAGCATTTT.

The chain has TRBV11-2 and TRBJ2-1; 12 bases align to TRBD2. After removal of 9 bases from V and 8 bases from J, the junction contained 8 bases not matched to a gene. This CDR3 spans 14 amino acids. From germline, CDR1 is SGHAT and CDR2 FQNNGV. The CDR3 nucleotides read TGTGCCAGTACGCCCCGGACTAGCGGGGATGAGCAGTTCTTC. Translated: CASTPRTSGDEQFF.

The chain uses TRBV6-2 or TRBV6-3 and TRBJ2-7; 7 bases are a match to TRBD1. The J segment lost 4 bases and the V segment lost 8 bases, leaving 8 bases of the junction unmatched. Germline CDR1 is MNHEY and CDR2 is SVGEGT. There are 13 residues in the CDR3. The chain's CDR3 is CASGRQGLYEQYF. DNA for the CDR3: TGTGCCAGCGGCCGACAGGGATTATACGAGCAGTACTTC.

V gene TRBV5-1 combines with J gene TRBJ2-7; D possibly corresponds to TRBD2 (6 bases). The CDR3 length is 14 residues. V was trimmed by 4 bases and J by 7 bases, leaving 18 bases between them. The germline gives CDR1 SGHRS, CDR2 YFSETQ. The CDR3 loop is CASSRWRDRGEQYF. CDR3 DNA: TGCGCCAGCAGCAGGTGGCGGGATCGAGGGGAGCAGTACTTC.

This rearrangement joins TRBV30 to TRBJ1-1; tentative D call: TRBD1 (6 bases). CDR3 size: 12 residues. V was pared by 0 bases and J by 4 bases, with 6 bases between. Per the germline V gene, CDR1 is GTSNPN and CDR2 is SVGIG (reference sequence). The CDR3 coding sequence is TGTGCCTGGAGTGTACAGGGCACTGAAGCTTTCTTT. This encodes CAWSVQGTEAFF.

This chain links TRBV7-9 with TRBJ2-1; 8 nucleotides match TRBD1. The CDR3 totals 16 residues. Germline V gene lookup returns CDR1 SEHNR and CDR2 FQNEAQ (reference sequence). V lost 2 bases to trimming and J lost 4 bases; unmatched junction nucleotides: 7. The CDR3 nucleotides read TGTGCCAGCAGCTTACCGAGGACAGGGTATTACAATGAGCAGTTCTTC. Translated, it gives CASSLPRTGYYNEQFF.

The rearrangement links TRBV12-5 to TRBJ2-3, with 7 bases identical to TRBD1. This CDR3 contains 15 residues. Trimming at V came to 5 bases and at J to 1 base, leaving 6 bases not matched to a gene. Germline CDR1 is LGHNT and CDR2 is FRNRAP. DNA of the CDR3: TGTGCTAGTGGTCCTGCCGGGACAGGCACAGATACGCAGTATTTT. Its protein is CASGPAGTGTDTQYF.

V gene TRBV11-3 combines with J gene TRBJ2-1; TRBD1 aligns across 10 bases. The junction had 8 bases not matched to a gene; V was cut back by 5 bases and J by 4 bases. Germline CDR1 SGHNT, CDR2 YENEEA. This CDR3 has 16 amino acids. As DNA, the CDR3 is TGTGCCAGCAGCCCATACCCGGGACAGGGGTACAATGAGCAGTTCTTC. Protein product: CASSPYPGQGYNEQFF.

The gene calls are TRBV6-2 or TRBV6-3 and TRBJ2-2; TRBD2 aligns across 11 bases. Germline V CDR1 and CDR2: MNHEY, SVGEGT. The CDR3 contains 16 residues. Losses at the gene ends were 4 bases for V and 4 bases for J; bases not matched to a gene: 5. The DNA of the CDR3 is TGTGCCAGCAGTTCCTTAGCGGGGGGGAGCACCGGGGAGCTGTTTTTT. It encodes CASSSLAGGSTGELFF.

V is TRBV7-9 and J is TRBJ2-3, with 8 positions matching TRBD2. Unmatched junction bases numbered 13, after V lost 3 bases and J lost 2 bases. The CDR3 covers 18 residues. Germline values: CDR1 SEHNR, CDR2 FQNEAQ (reference sequence). The CDR3: CASSLEAAGGGPTDTQYF. The CDR3 coding sequence is TGTGCCAGCAGCTTGGAAGCTGCAGGCGGGGGGCCCACAGATACGCAGTATTTT.

V gene TRBV9 combines with J gene TRBJ2-3; 11 nucleotides agree with TRBD1. This CDR3 is built from 16 residues. Trimming at V came to 1 base and at J to 5 bases, leaving 6 bases not matched to a gene. Per the germline V gene, CDR1 is SGDLS and CDR2 is YYNGEE. In DNA, the CDR3 is TGTGCCAGCAGCGTAACCGGACAGGGGGCTGGAGATACGCAGTATTTT. Amino acids: CASSVTGQGAGDTQYF.

V gene TRBV11-2 combines with J gene TRBJ2-5; D call uncertain. The CDR3 loop spans 15 amino acids. Germline-derived CDR1 and CDR2 are SGHAT and FQNNGV. V was cut by 1 base and J by 0 bases, with 9 bases left in between. This chain's CDR3 is CASSLGQMYQETQYF. CDR3 in DNA: TGTGCCAGCAGCTTAGGGCAGATGTACCAAGAGACCCAGTACTTC.

In nucleotides, the CDR3 is TGCGCCAGCAGCCACAGGGGGGACAGGCCCTCCTACAATGAGCAGTTCTTC. Its protein is CASSHRGDRPSYNEQFF. V and J are TRBV4-1 and TRBJ2-1; 8 bases match TRBD1. CDR1 is MGHRA, CDR2 YSYEKL, per germline. This CDR3 has 17 residues. The V and J ends lost 3 bases and 0 bases, in that order; junction bases with no gene match: 7.

This clone has only one observation. The chain combines TRBV2 with TRBJ2-7; 10 nucleotides align to TRBD1. V was clipped by 4 bases and J by 2 bases; unmatched bases: 5. Germline CDR1 reads SNHLY; CDR2 reads FYNNEI. The CDR3 is 15 amino acids. CDR3 sequence reads: CASSGRGQGTYEQYF. The CDR3 nucleotides read TGTGCCAGCAGTGGCAGGGGACAGGGGACCTACGAGCAGTACTTC.